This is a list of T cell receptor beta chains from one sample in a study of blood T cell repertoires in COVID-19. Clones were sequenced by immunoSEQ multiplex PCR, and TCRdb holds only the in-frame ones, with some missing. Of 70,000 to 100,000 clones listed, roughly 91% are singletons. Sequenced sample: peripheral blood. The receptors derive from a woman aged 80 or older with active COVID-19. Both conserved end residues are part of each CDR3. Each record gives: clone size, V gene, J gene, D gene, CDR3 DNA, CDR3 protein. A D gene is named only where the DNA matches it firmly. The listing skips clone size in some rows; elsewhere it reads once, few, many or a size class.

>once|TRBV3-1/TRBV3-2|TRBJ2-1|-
TGTGCCAGCAGCCAACTGATTATGGCGGGGACTTACAATGAGCAGTTCTTC
CASSQLIMAGTYNEQFF
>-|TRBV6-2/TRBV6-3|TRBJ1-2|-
TGTGCCAGCAGTTACCCAAACTATGGCTACACCTTC
CASSYPNYGYTF
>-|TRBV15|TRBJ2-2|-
TGTGCCACCACCTATAGCGTCAGAGGGGAGCTGTTTTTT
CATTYSVRGELFF
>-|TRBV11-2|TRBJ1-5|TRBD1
TGTGCCAGCAGCTATGACAGGGGTCAGCCCCAGCATTTT
CASSYDRGQPQHF
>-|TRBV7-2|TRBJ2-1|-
TGTGCCAGCTTTACCAACAATTACAATGAGCAGTTCTTC
CASFTNNYNEQFF
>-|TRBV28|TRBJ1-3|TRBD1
TGTGCCAGCAGTTTACCGGGACAGGGGGCAGGAAACACCATATATTTT
CASSLPGQGAGNTIYF
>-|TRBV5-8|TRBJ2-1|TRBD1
TGTGCCAGCAGACCCACAGGGGGCGTCGACAATGAGCAGTTCTTC
CASRPTGGVDNEQFF
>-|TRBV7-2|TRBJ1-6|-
TGTGCCAGCAGTCCGGGGGGTCGGCTAGATTCACCCCTCCACTTT
CASSPGGRLDSPLHF
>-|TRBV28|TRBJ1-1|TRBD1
TGTGCCAGCAGTCCCGGGACAGGGCCCTCTGAAGCTTTCTTT
CASSPGTGPSEAFF
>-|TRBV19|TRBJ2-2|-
TGTGCCAGTAATAGCCCAGACCCGAACACCGGGGAGCTGTTTTTT
CASNSPDPNTGELFF
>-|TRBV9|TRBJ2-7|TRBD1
TGTGCCAGCAGCGCAACAGGGGTATCAACCTACGAGCAGTACTTC
CASSATGVSTYEQYF
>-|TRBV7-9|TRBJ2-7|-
TGTGCCAGCACCTTTACACCTTACGAGCAGTACTTC
CASTFTPYEQYF
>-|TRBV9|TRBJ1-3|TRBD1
TGTGCCAGCAGCTACCGGGACAGGGGGCCGGACACCATATATTTT
CASSYRDRGPDTIYF
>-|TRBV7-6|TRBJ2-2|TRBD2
TGTGCCAGCAGCCCCACCTCCAGCGGGAGCACCGGGGAGCTGTTTTTT
CASSPTSSGSTGELFF
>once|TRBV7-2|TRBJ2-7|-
TGTGCCAGCAGCGTTGACAACCGAAACTACGAGCAGTACTTC
CASSVDNRNYEQYF
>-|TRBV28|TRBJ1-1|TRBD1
TGTGCCAGCAGTGAAATGGGACAGGGGAACACTGAAGCTTTCTTT
CASSEMGQGNTEAFF
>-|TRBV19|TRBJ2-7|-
TGTGCCAGTAGTATTGTAGGGGCGAGTTACGAGCAGTACTTC
CASSIVGASYEQYF
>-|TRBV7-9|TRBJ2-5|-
TGTGCCAGCAGCTTAGCAGAGTACCAAGAGACCCAGTACTTC
CASSLAEYQETQYF
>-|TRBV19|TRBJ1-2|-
TGTGCCAGTAGTGCCTACCCTGGGGGGGACCGCGGCTACACCTTC
CASSAYPGGDRGYTF
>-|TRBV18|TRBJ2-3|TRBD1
TGTGCCAGCTCAAATACAGGGGGCCTTATAATATTGGATACGCAGTATTTT
CASSNTGGLIILDTQYF
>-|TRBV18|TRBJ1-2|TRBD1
TGTGCCAGCTCACCGGGGACAGGCGGGACGGGTGGCTACACCTTC
CASSPGTGGTGGYTF
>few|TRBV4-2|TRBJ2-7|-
TGTGCCAGCAGCCAAGTGGGACTGTACGAGCAGTACTTC
CASSQVGLYEQYF
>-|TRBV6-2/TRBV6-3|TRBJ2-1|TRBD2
TGTGCCAGCAGTTCATGGACTAGCGGGAGGGACAATGAGCAGTTCTTC
CASSSWTSGRDNEQFF
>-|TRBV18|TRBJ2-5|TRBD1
TGTGCCAGCTCACCACGACAGGGGGCCGGTGAGACCCAGTACTTC
CASSPRQGAGETQYF
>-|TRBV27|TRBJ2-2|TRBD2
TGTGCCAGCAGGGGACTAGCGGGAGGGTTGGACACCGGGGAGCTGTTTTTT
CASRGLAGGLDTGELFF
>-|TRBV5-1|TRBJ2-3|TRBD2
TGCGCCAGCAGCTTGGTGCGGGAGGCCCTTCTCCCCCCAGATACGCAGTATTTT
CASSLVREALLPPDTQYF
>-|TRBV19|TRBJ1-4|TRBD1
TGTGCCAGTAGACTTTCGCCGGGACAGGGTTGGGAAAAACTGTTTTTT
CASRLSPGQGWEKLFF
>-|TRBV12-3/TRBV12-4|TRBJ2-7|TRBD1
TGTGCCAGCAGCAGGGGACAGGGGTTCGAGCAGTACTTC
CASSRGQGFEQYF
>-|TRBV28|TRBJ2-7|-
TGTGCCAGCATCCTAGAAGAGGACCCCAGACAGAACAACGACCTAAACTACGAGCAGTACTTC
CASILEEDPRQNNDLNYEQYF
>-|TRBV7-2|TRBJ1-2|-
TGTGCCAGCAGCCCCCCCGAGGCAAGCTACACCTTC
CASSPPEASYTF
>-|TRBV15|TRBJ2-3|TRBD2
TGTGCCACCAGCAGAGAGGGGGGGGGAACAGATACGCAGTATTTT
CATSREGGGTDTQYF
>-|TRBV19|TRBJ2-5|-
TGTGCCAGTAGTACTGGTGGCGAGACCCAGTACTTC
CASSTGGETQYF
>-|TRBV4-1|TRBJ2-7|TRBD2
TGCGCCAGCAGCCCCCGGAGGGTAGCGGGCTCGTACGAGCAGTACTTC
CASSPRRVAGSYEQYF
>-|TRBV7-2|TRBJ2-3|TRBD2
TGTGCCAGCAGCCGCACTAGCGGGAGCACAGATACGCAGTATTTT
CASSRTSGSTDTQYF
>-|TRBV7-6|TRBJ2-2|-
TGTGCCAGCACCCAAACCGGGGAGCTGTTTTTT
CASTQTGELFF
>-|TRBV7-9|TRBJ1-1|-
TGTGCCAGCAGCCCTTGGGGGGTGATCATGAACACTGAAGCTTTCTTT
CASSPWGVIMNTEAFF
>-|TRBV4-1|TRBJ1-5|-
TGCGCCAGCAGCCAAGATAGGGGGTATGGCAATCAGCCCCAGCATTTT
CASSQDRGYGNQPQHF
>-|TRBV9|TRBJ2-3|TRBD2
TGTGCCAGCAGCCCTCGGGGGGGGGAGTCCGCAGATACGCAGTATTTT
CASSPRGGESADTQYF
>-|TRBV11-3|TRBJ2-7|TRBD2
TGTGCCAGCAGCCCGGGGGGGGACTACGAGCAGTACTTC
CASSPGGDYEQYF
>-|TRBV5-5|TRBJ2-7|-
TGTGCCAGCAGCTCGGACAGGCCGGGGGGGTACGAGCAGTACTTC
CASSSDRPGGYEQYF
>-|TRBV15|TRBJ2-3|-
TGTGCCACCAGCAGAGAAGGGAGAGGAACAGATACGCAGTATTTT
CATSREGRGTDTQYF
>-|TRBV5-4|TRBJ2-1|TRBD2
TGTGCCAGCAGCTCCCAGCGGGAGTTTTACAATGAGCAGTTCTTC
CASSSQREFYNEQFF
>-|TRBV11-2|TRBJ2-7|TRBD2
TGTGCCAGCAGCTTAACTAGCGGATCCTACGAGCAGTACTTC
CASSLTSGSYEQYF
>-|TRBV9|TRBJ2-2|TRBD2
TGTGCCAGCGGCCGGACTAGCGGGAGAGGGAGTTATTCCGGGGAGCTGTTTTTT
CASGRTSGRGSYSGELFF
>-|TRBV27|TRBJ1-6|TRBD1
TGTGCCAGCAGTTTACGGACAGGGGAAGCCTATAATTCACCCCTCCACTTT
CASSLRTGEAYNSPLHF
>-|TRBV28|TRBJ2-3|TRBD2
TGTGCCAGCAGCCCGCTAGCGGGAGTCCCAGATACGCAGTATTTT
CASSPLAGVPDTQYF
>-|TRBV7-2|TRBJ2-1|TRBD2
TGTGCCAGCAGCTTAAGGACTAGCGGGTACAATGAGCAGTTCTTC
CASSLRTSGYNEQFF
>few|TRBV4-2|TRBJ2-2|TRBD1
TGTGCCAGCAGCCAATTCGTCCAGGGGGAGTTCGGGGAGCTGTTTTTT
CASSQFVQGEFGELFF
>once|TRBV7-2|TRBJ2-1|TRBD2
TGTGCCAGCAGCTTAGGGAGCGGGAGAGTCTACAATGAGCAGTTCTTC
CASSLGSGRVYNEQFF
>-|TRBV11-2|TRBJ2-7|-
TGTGCCAGCAGTAGAGGCCCCCAGATTAACTACGAGCAGTACTTC
CASSRGPQINYEQYF
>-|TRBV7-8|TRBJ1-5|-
TGTGCCAGCAGCCCCCTGGGGCCCAATCAGCCCCAGCATTTT
CASSPLGPNQPQHF
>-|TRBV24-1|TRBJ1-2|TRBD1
TGTGCCACCAGTGACGAAAGGACAGGGGGCAGCTATGGCTACACCTTC
CATSDERTGGSYGYTF